This T cell receptor beta chain was sequenced for a study of T cell repertoires in cytomegalovirus infection. Turning to the study itself: Based on public TCR beta signatures, there were indications of CMV infection and of a matching HLA type.

Study observations and caveats: HLA-C-restricted CMV-specific TCR beta clonotypes were dominant in the ex vivo response. Summed frequency of public TCR beta families distinguished CMV carriers with the relevant HLA.

This clonotype was picked up many times. Its cognate antigen is unknown. The CDR3 has 15 amino acids. V was clipped by 6 bases and J by 3 bases; unmatched bases: 8. Germline V gene lookup returns CDR1 ENHRY and CDR2 SYGVKD. TCRdb reprocessed the reads via MiXCR and lists one record per CDR3 protein. This sample has approximately 630,000 distinct CDR3 sequences, with approximately 24% found just once. The specimen sequenced was CD8+ T cells from PBMCs. The origin of this receptor is a human donor in good health (CMV status not recorded). Some clones in this sample may be carry-over from other donors' samples. The V and J genes are TRBV10-3 and TRBJ2-7, with 10 bases fitting TRBD1. The CDR3 sequence: CAISPSGTGDYEQYF. DNA of the CDR3: TGTGCCATCAGCCCGTCCGGGACAGGGGACTACGAGCAGTACTTC.